A selection of T cell receptor beta chains follows, all from one sample in a study of blood T cell repertoires in COVID-19. Assay: immunoSEQ multiplex PCR; the TCRdb copy retains only in-frame clones and omits some. The table includes around 270,000 clones, roughly 86% detected once. The sequenced sample consisted of peripheral blood. The receptors originated from a man aged 35 to 55 who had recovered from COVID-19. The conserved cysteine and the conserved F or W are not part of the CDR3 here. The order of the fields is V gene, CDR3 protein.

TRBV27 ASSDLVIRPDTQY
TRBV11-3 ASSLRLAGGELF
TRBV15 ATSRDPIRASGMGETQY
TRBV6-1 ASSEGVGGGDQPQH
TRBV11-2 ASSLDPLTYGYT
TRBV27 ASSYGTGRVGSPLH
TRBV5-5 ASSLKRDEQY
TRBV14 ASSQLRSNTEAF
TRBV27 ASSDRGHGYT
TRBV9 ASSVGGSLRGYNEQF
TRBV6-5 ASSSGQGIGQPQH
TRBV12-3/TRBV12-4 ASSSGAYNEQF
TRBV6-2/TRBV6-3 ASSRDRGGNTGELF
TRBV6-5 ASRRRDRGFAF
TRBV7-9 ASREAGGGDEQY
TRBV10-1 ASSDKGILRTGELF
TRBV27 ASRPGGGMTYEQY
TRBV9 ASSPSGITQY
TRBV10-2 ASSESGQGLVSGYT
TRBV6-2/TRBV6-3 ASSASTYNEQF
TRBV7-8 ASSLSGTSGLSEQY
TRBV18 ASSPRGQGLSEQY
TRBV6-2/TRBV6-3 ASSSRSGQRFQAF
TRBV7-2 ASSLDRWNTIY
TRBV12-3/TRBV12-4 ASRGEGSYEQY
TRBV2 ASSEHTILANGNTIY
TRBV6-2/TRBV6-3 ASSSIRLAGGPSSYEQY
TRBV23-1 ASSKKAGFHNSPLH
TRBV25-1 ASSSPAGAAGFGYT
TRBV6-5 ASSTTGGGEQF
TRBV19 ASRTGTGGMNTEAF
TRBV6-4 ASSDQRGNEQF
TRBV19 ASRHSGGIYEQY
TRBV6-1 ASSERGGAAQQY
TRBV9 ASSPSVRVNYGYT
TRBV19 ASSHATGYEQY
TRBV1 TSSSRTSGTYNEQF
TRBV6-2/TRBV6-3 ASSYRQVDGYT
TRBV10-3 AISFTGTGVSPLH
TRBV18 ASSPGSTSNYGYT
TRBV4-1 ASSQDALAGVYDNEQF